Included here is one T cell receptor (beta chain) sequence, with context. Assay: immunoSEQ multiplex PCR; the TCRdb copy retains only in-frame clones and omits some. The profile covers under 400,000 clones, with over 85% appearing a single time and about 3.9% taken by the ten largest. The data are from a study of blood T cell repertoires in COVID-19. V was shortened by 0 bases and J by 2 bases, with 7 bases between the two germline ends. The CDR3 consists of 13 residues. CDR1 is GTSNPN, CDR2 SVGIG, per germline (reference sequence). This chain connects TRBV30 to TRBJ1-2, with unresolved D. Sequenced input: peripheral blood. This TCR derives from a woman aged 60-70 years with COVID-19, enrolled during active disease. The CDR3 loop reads CAWSVGRNYGYTF. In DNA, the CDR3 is TGTGCCTGGAGTGTAGGGAGGAACTATGGCTACACCTTC.